This TCR beta chain was recorded in a study of a mutant IDH1 vaccine in newly diagnosed glioma. As for the study in general: Patients underwent eight vaccinations, which took place in weeks 1, 3, 5, 7, 11, 15, 19 and 23. Initiation of the vaccine course occurred 4-6 weeks after radiotherapy alone, or alongside temozolomide cycles.

Turning to this clone: Its cognate antigen is unknown.

Clones were sequenced by immunoSEQ multiplex PCR, and TCRdb holds only the in-frame ones, with some missing. The data show about 38,000 clones, about four fifths seen once. This CDR3 contains 14 residues. CDR1 and CDR2 (germline): SGHTA, FQGNSA. Trimming removed 3 bases from V and 4 bases from J, with 12 bases in between. Time point in this sample: week 23, last vaccination. Every vaccine dose comprised 300 ug of mutant IDH1 20-mer peptide plus topical imiquimod. Study observations and caveats: Pseudoprogression seemed unrelated to changes in top peripheral T cell clonotypes. Researchers report vaccine-induced immune responses in 80% to 95% of patients.

The source material was PBMCs, sampled from a glioma patient whose treatment included an IDH1 peptide vaccine. The receptor was derived from a man aged 35-49 years with glioma. This chain links TRBV7-2 with TRBJ1-1; D not resolved. The CDR3 sequence is CASSFGNRPTEAFF. The CDR3 bases are TGTGCCAGCAGCTTCGGTAACAGACCCACTGAAGCTTTCTTT.